Shown below are 28 T cell receptor beta chains from a single sample sequenced in a study of Ad26.COV2.S vaccination and SARS-CoV-2 variants. The protocol was immunoSEQ multiplex PCR, while the TCRdb copy is restricted to in-frame clones and leaves out a portion. This table has hundreds of thousands of clones, about nine tenths appearing once. Treatment meaning: around 19 received Ad26.COV2.S at low or high dose, single or two shots; about five received placebo; per-sample allocation not given. Vaccine and placebo recipients were sampled on day 63 after the first injection. The source material was peripheral blood, sampled in a trial of Ad26.COV2.S vaccine versus placebo. Receptors were obtained from a person aged 18-65 years who received the Ad26.COV2.S COVID-19 vaccine or a placebo.

This chain connects TRBV30 to TRBJ2-7; 13 nucleotides align to TRBD2. Germline CDR1 and CDR2: GTSNPN and SVGIG (reference sequence). CDR3 length equals 14 residues. V was pared by 6 bases and J by 1 base, with 3 bases of the junction left unmatched. CDR3 sequence reads: CACRTSGGSYEQYF. CDR3 coding DNA: TGTGCCTGCCGGACTAGCGGGGGTTCCTACGAGCAGTACTTC.

The sample holds one count of this clone. The chain links TRBV6-4 to TRBJ2-3, with 7 bases aligning to TRBD2. J gave up 2 bases and V 4 bases, and 3 bases lay outside the gene matches. The CDR3 length is 14 residues. CDR1 is MRHNA and CDR2 is SNTAGT in the germline V gene. As DNA, the CDR3 is TGTGCCAGCAGTGCGAGCGGGGACACAGATACGCAGTATTTT. Its translation: CASSASGDTDTQYF.

The chain links TRBV6-2 or TRBV6-3 to TRBJ1-2; 9 positions agree with TRBD1. Germline V gene sequence: CDR1 MNHEY, CDR2 SVGEGT. The V segment lost 1 base and the J segment 10 bases; nucleotides outside the gene matches: 22. This CDR3 contains 19 residues. CDR3 protein: CASSYWQAGQGSFLKDYTF. DNA for the CDR3: TGTGCCAGCAGTTACTGGCAAGCCGGACAGGGGAGCTTTTTGAAGGACTACACCTTC.

The J gene is TRBJ2-1, the V gene TRBV7-3; 8 bases align to TRBD1. V lost 5 bases to trimming and J lost 5 bases; unmatched junction nucleotides: 20. Germline loops: CDR1 SGHTA, CDR2 FQGTGA. This CDR3 is 19 amino acids long. The CDR3: CASSLRGRGSPKGDNEQFF. The CDR3, as DNA: TGTGCCAGCAGCCTCAGGGGGCGGGGATCACCAAAAGGGGACAATGAGCAGTTCTTC.

The sample holds one count of this clone. V usage is TRBV6-2 or TRBV6-3 and J usage is TRBJ1-1; a weak D match, TRBD1 (5 bases). The V end lost 5 bases, the J end lost 1 base, and 14 bases lay between the germline ends. Germline lookup yields CDR1 MNHEY and CDR2 SVGEGT. The length of the CDR3 is 15 residues. CDR3 loop: CASSPPVRGNTEAFF. The CDR3 bases are TGTGCCAGCAGTCCCCCTGTTAGGGGGAACACTGAAGCTTTCTTT.

The rearrangement links TRBV30 to TRBJ2-2, with 9 positions matching TRBD1. CDR3 length equals 14 residues. The V segment lost 2 bases and the J segment 5 bases; nucleotides outside the gene matches: 3. The V gene's germline CDR1 is GTSNPN and CDR2 SVGIG (reference sequence). The CDR3, as DNA: TGTGCCTGGAGTCTGACAGGGGGAACCGGGGAGCTGTTTTTT. It translates to CAWSLTGGTGELFF. Combining the CDR3 with reference TRBV30 and TRBJ2-2 gives the whole variable domain SQTIHQWPATLVQPVGSPLSLECTVEGTSNPNLYWYRQAAGRGLQLLFYSVGIGQISSEVPQNLSASRPQDRQFILSSKKLLLSDSGFYLCAWSLTGGTGELFFGEGSRLTVL.

The CDR3 bases are TGTGCCAGCAGCACAGGGCGAGACACTGAAGCTTTCTTT. Protein sequence: CASSTGRDTEAFF. V and J are TRBV5-6 and TRBJ1-1, with D tentatively TRBD1 (6 bases). This CDR3 contains 13 residues. Trimming removed 4 bases at V and 3 bases at J, with 10 bases between. Per the germline V gene, CDR1 is SGHDT and CDR2 is YYEEEE. The whole variable domain, filled in from reference TRBV5-6 and TRBJ1-1, reads DAGVTQSPTHLIKTRGQQVTLRCSPKSGHDTVSWYQQALGQGPQFIFQYYEEEERQRGNFPDRFSGHQFPNYSSELNVNALLLGDSALYLCASSTGRDTEAFFGQGTRLTVV.

This CDR3 is CASSLDRGQVEQYF. CDR3 nucleotides: TGTGCCAGCAGCTTAGACAGGGGGCAGGTCGAGCAGTACTTC. V usage is TRBV7-6 and J usage is TRBJ2-7, with 9 positions matching TRBD1. The CDR3 loop spans 14 amino acids. V was clipped by 1 base and J by 6 bases; unmatched bases: 4. CDR1 and CDR2 (germline): SGHVS, FNYEAQ.

The gene calls are TRBV12-5 and TRBJ2-7; D gene uncertain. The CDR3 consists of 19 residues. The germline V gene encodes CDR1 LGHNT and CDR2 FRNRAP. The V end was cut by 2 bases, the J end by 1 base, with 24 bases between. In nucleotides, the CDR3 is TGTGCTAGTGGTTTGATTTTGGATTTTTGGGCAGCAAAATCCTACGAGCAGTACTTC. This translates into CASGLILDFWAAKSYEQYF.

The rearrangement links TRBV5-1 to TRBJ1-6, with 8 positions matching TRBD1. This CDR3 spans 17 amino acids. V lost 4 bases, J lost 0 bases, and 6 bases stayed unmatched. CDR1 is SGHRS, CDR2 YFSETQ, per germline. The CDR3 spells CASSRQGTSSYNSPLHF. The CDR3 DNA reads TGCGCCAGCAGCAGACAGGGGACAAGCTCCTATAATTCACCCCTCCACTTT.

The chain recombines TRBV6-5 with TRBJ1-2, with TRBD1 matching 9 bases. Germline V gene sequence: CDR1 MNHEY, CDR2 SVGAGI. The CDR3 totals 14 residues. V shed 4 bases, J shed 3 bases, and the junction held 3 bases outside the gene matches. The CDR3 bases are TGTGCCAGCAGTTTAGACAGGGGGGACTATGGCTACACCTTC. Amino acid sequence: CASSLDRGDYGYTF.

Only one count was recorded for this clone. The V gene is TRBV12-3 or TRBV12-4, the J gene TRBJ1-1, with unresolved D. The CDR3 runs 11 residues. V was clipped by 3 bases and J by 11 bases, with 10 bases between them. DNA for the CDR3: TGTGCCAGCAGTTTTGCGCAGAGGGCTTTCTTT. It translates to CASSFAQRAFF.

J is TRBJ1-1 and V is TRBV11-3, with unresolved D. The CDR3 spans 13 residues. Germline V gene data show CDR1 as SGHNT and CDR2 as YENEEA. The germline V and J ends were trimmed by 2 bases and 0 bases, with 4 bases remaining between them. DNA for the CDR3: TGTGCCAGCAGCTTAAACGTGAACACTGAAGCTTTCTTT. Amino acid sequence: CASSLNVNTEAFF. Supplemented by reference TRBV11-3 and TRBJ1-1, the full variable domain reads EAGVVQSPRYKIIEKKQPVAFWCNPISGHNTLYWYLQNLGQGPELLIRYENEEAVDDSQLPKDRFSAERLKGVDSTLKIQPAELGDSAVYLCASSLNVNTEAFFGQGTRLTVV.

This chain links TRBV15 with TRBJ1-1; D not certain. The CDR3 length is 15 residues. Trimming removed 1 base at V and 0 bases at J, with 9 bases between. Per the germline V gene, CDR1 is LNHNV and CDR2 is YYDKDF (reference sequence). The CDR3 protein is CATSRGPVMNTEAFF. DNA for the CDR3: TGTGCCACCAGCAGAGGACCCGTAATGAACACTGAAGCTTTCTTT. Looking up the rest from reference TRBV15 and TRBJ1-1 gives the full variable domain: DAMVIQNPRYQVTQFGKPVTLSCSQTLNHNVMYWYQQKSSQAPKLLFHYYDKDFNNEADTPDNFQSRRPNTSFCFLDIRSPGLGDTAMYLCATSRGPVMNTEAFFGQGTRLTVV.

J is TRBJ1-2 and V is TRBV25-1; D is possibly TRBD1 (5 bases). Trimming pared 6 bases from V and 6 bases from J, leaving 14 bases between. CDR1 and CDR2 (germline): MGHDK, SYGVNS. The CDR3 is 13 amino acids. The CDR3 DNA reads TGTGCCAGCAGGGGGGGGACTAGGAATGGCTACACCTTC. The encoded protein is CASRGGTRNGYTF.

This clone was seen a single time. This chain connects TRBV5-6 to TRBJ2-7, with D possibly TRBD2 on 5 matching bases. Germline V lookup: CDR1 SGHDT, CDR2 YYEEEE. With 1 base removed from V and 5 bases from J, the gap between germline ends came to 13 bases. This CDR3 contains 14 residues. CDR3 in DNA: TGTGCCAGCAGCTTGTTAGGGAGTACCGACGAGCAGTACTTC. The encoded protein is CASSLLGSTDEQYF.

V gene TRBV19 combines with J gene TRBJ1-3, with D unresolved. Trimming took 3 bases from V and 4 from J, leaving 13 bases between them. CDR1 LNHDA and CDR2 SQIVND come from the germline V gene (reference sequence). This CDR3 comprises 15 residues. The CDR3 coding sequence is TGTGCCAGTAGTATTGGTTCAGTCCCGGGAAACACCATATATTTT. It is translated as CASSIGSVPGNTIYF.

This clone was detected only a few times. The chain couples TRBV15 to TRBJ2-3, with D tentatively TRBD2 (5 bases). The V gene's germline CDR1 is LNHNV and CDR2 YYDKDF (reference sequence). The CDR3 runs to 15 residues. Trimming removed 5 bases at V and 2 bases at J, with 14 bases between. CDR3 protein: CATSDFLANTDTQYF. The CDR3, as DNA: TGTGCCACCAGCGACTTCCTAGCCAACACAGATACGCAGTATTTT.

V is TRBV6-5 and J is TRBJ2-5, with D possibly matching TRBD2 (7 bases). The germline CDR1 and CDR2 sequences are MNHEY and SVGAGI. Trimming removed 5 bases at V and 5 bases at J, with 18 bases between. CDR3 length: 15 amino acids. The CDR3 reads CASSPRGQGGETQYF. The CDR3 coding sequence is TGTGCCAGCAGTCCCCGGGGGCAGGGAGGGGAGACCCAGTACTTC.

Here the CDR3 reads CASSRDRTYEQYF. Here the CDR3 DNA reads TGTGCCAGCAGCCGGGACAGAACCTACGAGCAGTACTTC. The chain employs TRBV5-8 and TRBJ2-7, with 7 bases aligning to TRBD1. This CDR3 is built from 13 residues. V lost 4 bases to trimming and J lost 2 bases; unmatched junction nucleotides: 3. Looked up from germline, CDR1 is SGHTS and CDR2 is YDEGEE. Full variable domain (remainder filled in from reference TRBV5-8 and TRBJ2-7): EAGVTQSPTHLIKTRGQQATLRCSPISGHTSVYWYQQALGLGLQFLLWYDEGEERNRGNFPPRFSGRQFPNYSSELNVNALELEDSALYLCASSRDRTYEQYFGPGTRLTVT.

This clone has just a few counts. The V gene is TRBV9, the J gene TRBJ1-3; D gene ambiguous. Per germline, CDR1 SGDLS and CDR2 YYNGEE. Trimming stripped 0 bases from V and 0 bases from J, with 7 bases between. This CDR3 has 15 amino acids. The CDR3 sequence is CASSVGPDSGNTIYF. In DNA, the CDR3 is TGTGCCAGCAGCGTAGGCCCAGACTCTGGAAACACCATATATTTT.

The genes are TRBV27 and TRBJ2-7; no definite D call. Per germline, CDR1 MNHEY and CDR2 SMNVEV (reference sequence). V was pared by 1 base and J by 5 bases, with 18 bases between. This CDR3 is built from 16 residues. Here the CDR3 DNA reads TGTGCCAGCAGTTTATGGGTCGGGCCCAAGGTCCACGAGCAGTACTTC. Translation gives CASSLWVGPKVHEQYF.

V usage is TRBV3-1 (or the pseudogene TRBV3-2) and J usage is TRBJ1-6; D is uncertain. The CDR3 is 16 amino acids. Germline V gene sequence: CDR1 LGHDT, CDR2 YNNKEL (reference sequence). The V and J ends lost 0 bases and 10 bases respectively, with 16 bases between them. The CDR3 loop reads CASSQDIGVGRSPLHF. DNA for the CDR3: TGTGCCAGCAGCCAAGACATTGGGGTTGGGAGGTCACCCCTCCACTTT.

The V and J genes are TRBV5-1 and TRBJ2-5; TRBD2 might be the D (6 bases). CDR3 size: 13 residues. V lost 2 bases, J lost 5 bases, and 10 bases lay in between. Germline V gene lookup returns CDR1 SGHRS and CDR2 YFSETQ. This CDR3 reads CASSLTGGETQYF. In DNA form, the CDR3 reads TGCGCCAGCAGCTTAACAGGAGGGGAGACCCAGTACTTC.

The genes are TRBV30 and TRBJ1-1; 7 positions match TRBD1. V was pared by 1 base and J by 3 bases, with 8 bases of the junction left unmatched. Germline lookup yields CDR1 GTSNPN and CDR2 SVGIG (reference sequence). The CDR3 is made up of 15 amino acids. This chain's CDR3 is CAWSANRGGYTEAFF. DNA of the CDR3: TGTGCCTGGAGTGCGAACAGGGGTGGGTACACTGAAGCTTTCTTT.

The rearrangement joins TRBV5-8 to TRBJ1-1; D unclear. The CDR3 is 13 amino acids. The V end was cut by 3 bases, the J end by 1 base, with 7 bases between. Germline CDR1 SGHTS, CDR2 YDEGEE. In nucleotides, the CDR3 is TGTGCCAGCAGCTCGGTGGGGAACACTGAAGCTTTCTTT. Amino acid sequence: CASSSVGNTEAFF.

This clone was seen only a few times. The junction shows a germline mismatch at one end, possibly a read error. The V and J genes are TRBV7-2 and TRBJ1-5, with D tentatively TRBD1 (6 bases). Germline CDR1 is SGHTA and CDR2 is FQGNSA. The CDR3 extends over 12 amino acids. This CDR3 is CASSLSRGALDF. The CDR3 DNA reads as TGTGCCAGCAGCCTAAGTAGGGGGGCTTTGGATTTT.

The rearrangement links TRBV11-1 to TRBJ1-1, with D hard to call. The germline V gene has CDR1 SGHAT and CDR2 FQDESV (reference sequence). The V end lost 2 bases, the J end lost 1 base, and 11 bases lay between the germline ends. CDR3 size: 15 residues. The chain's CDR3 is CASSLPVRGNTEAFF. The CDR3 DNA reads as TGTGCCAGCAGCTTACCGGTGAGAGGGAACACTGAAGCTTTCTTT.